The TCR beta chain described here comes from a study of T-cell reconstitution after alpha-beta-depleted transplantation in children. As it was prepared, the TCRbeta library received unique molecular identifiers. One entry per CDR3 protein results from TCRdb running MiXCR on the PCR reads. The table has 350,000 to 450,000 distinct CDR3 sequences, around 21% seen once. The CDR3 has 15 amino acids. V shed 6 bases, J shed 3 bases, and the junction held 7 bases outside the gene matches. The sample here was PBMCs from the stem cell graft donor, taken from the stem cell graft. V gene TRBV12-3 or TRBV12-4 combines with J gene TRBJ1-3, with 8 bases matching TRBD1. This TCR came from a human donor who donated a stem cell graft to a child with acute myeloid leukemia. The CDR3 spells CASSPDRGRGNTIYF. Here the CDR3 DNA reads TGTGCCAGCAGCCCTGACAGGGGCCGTGGAAACACCATATATTTT.